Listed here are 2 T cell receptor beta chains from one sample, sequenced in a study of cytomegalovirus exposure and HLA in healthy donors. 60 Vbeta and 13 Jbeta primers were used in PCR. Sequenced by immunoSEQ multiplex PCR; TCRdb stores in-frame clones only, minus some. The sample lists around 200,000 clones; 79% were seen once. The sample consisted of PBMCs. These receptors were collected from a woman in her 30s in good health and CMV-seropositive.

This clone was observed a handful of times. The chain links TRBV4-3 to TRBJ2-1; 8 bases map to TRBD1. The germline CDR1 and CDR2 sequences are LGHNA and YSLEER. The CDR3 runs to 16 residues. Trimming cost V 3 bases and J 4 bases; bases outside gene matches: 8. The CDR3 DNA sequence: TGCGCCAGCAGCCATGAAACAGGGGGTTCTTACAATGAGCAGTTCTTC. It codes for CASSHETGGSYNEQFF.

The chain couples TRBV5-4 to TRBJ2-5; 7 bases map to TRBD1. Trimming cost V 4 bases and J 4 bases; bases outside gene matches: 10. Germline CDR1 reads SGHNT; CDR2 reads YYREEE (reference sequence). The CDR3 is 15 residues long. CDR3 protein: CASSLQGPAGETQYF. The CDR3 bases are TGTGCCAGCAGCCTACAGGGGCCGGCGGGAGAGACCCAGTACTTC.